This entry lists 20 T cell receptor beta chains sequenced from one sample in a study of blood T cell repertoires in COVID-19. Clones were sequenced by immunoSEQ multiplex PCR, and TCRdb holds only the in-frame ones, with some missing. The repertoire holds some 110,000 clones, with approximately 87% as singletons. Sample: peripheral blood. The receptors were sampled from a man aged 30-40 years with acute or convalescent COVID-19.

This clone appeared a few times. CDR3 sequence reads: CATRWDRGSSPLHF. CDR3 coding DNA: TGTGCCACCCGATGGGACAGGGGTAGTTCACCCCTCCACTTT. The gene calls are TRBV15 and TRBJ1-6; 10 bases agree with TRBD1. V lost 8 bases and J lost 9; bases outside the gene matches: 7. Looked up from germline, CDR1 is LNHNV and CDR2 is YYDKDF (reference sequence). The CDR3 is 14 residues long. The variable domain in full, completed from reference TRBV15 and TRBJ1-6, reads DAMVIQNPRYQVTQFGKPVTLSCSQTLNHNVMYWYQQKSSQAPKLLFHYYDKDFNNEADTPDNFQSRRPNTSFCFLDIRSPGLGDTAMYLCATRWDRGSSPLHFGNGTRLTVT.

This clone was found once. This rearrangement joins TRBV18 to TRBJ1-1, with a tentative D call TRBD1 (6 bases). The CDR3 extends over 16 amino acids. Germline-derived CDR1 and CDR2 are KGHSH and LQKENI. Between the trimmed V and J ends, which lost 5 bases and 0 bases, there was a span of 16 bases. CDR3 in DNA: TGTGCCAGCTCAAAGCAGGGGAGCAGGATGAACACTGAAGCTTTCTTT. It translates to CASSKQGSRMNTEAFF.

The chain links TRBV10-3 to TRBJ2-6, with 9 bases matching TRBD1. Germline V lookup: CDR1 ENHRY, CDR2 SYGVKD. This CDR3 contains 18 residues. V lost 3 bases to trimming and J lost 2 bases; unmatched junction nucleotides: 8. CDR3 in amino acids: CAISETGTGKAGANVLTF. The CDR3, as DNA: TGTGCCATCAGTGAAACCGGGACAGGGAAGGCTGGGGCCAACGTCCTGACTTTC.

The rearrangement joins TRBV3-1 (or the pseudogene TRBV3-2) to TRBJ2-7, with TRBD1 matching 10 bases. Trimming took 4 bases from V and 2 from J; bases not matched to a gene: 8. Germline V CDR1 and CDR2: LGHDT, YNNKEL (reference sequence). The CDR3 has 16 amino acids. CDR3 bases: TGTGCCAGCAGCCCGGACCCTGGGACAGGGGCCTACGAGCAGTACTTC. Protein sequence: CASSPDPGTGAYEQYF.

The chain links TRBV10-3 to TRBJ1-1; 8 positions agree with TRBD1. This CDR3 region has 18 residues. J lost 6 bases, V lost 2 bases, and 17 bases had no gene match. The V gene's germline CDR1 is ENHRY and CDR2 SYGVKD. CDR3 loop: CAISEQMSGTGNSPEAFF. DNA of the CDR3: TGTGCCATCAGTGAGCAAATGTCCGGGACAGGTAATTCCCCTGAAGCTTTCTTT.

The V call is TRBV11-1, the J call TRBJ2-4, with a weak D call TRBD2 (5 bases). Germline-derived CDR1 and CDR2 are SGHAT and FQDESV (reference sequence). This CDR3 comprises 16 residues. With 5 bases removed from V and 6 bases from J, the gap between germline ends came to 20 bases. CDR3 residues: CASSPRPGEGRNIQYF. Written as DNA, the CDR3 is TGTGCCAGCAGCCCCCGGCCGGGTGAGGGAAGAAACATTCAGTACTTC. The whole variable domain, filled in from reference TRBV11-1 and TRBJ2-4, reads EAEVAQSPRYKITEKSQAVAFWCDPISGHATLYWYRQILGQGPELLVQFQDESVVDDSQLPKDRFSAERLKGVDSTLKIQPAELGDSAMYLCASSPRPGEGRNIQYFGAGTRLSVL.

The CDR3 coding sequence is TGTGCCAGCAGCCCCCGACCCCCAGCAGGTAGCGGGGCAAGCAATGAGCAGTTCTTC. Amino acid sequence: CASSPRPPAGSGASNEQFF. The chain couples TRBV9 to TRBJ2-1, with 8 nucleotides matching TRBD2. V lost 4 bases, J lost 6 bases, and 21 bases stayed unmatched. Germline lookup yields CDR1 SGDLS and CDR2 YYNGEE. There are 19 residues in the CDR3.

This sequence joins TRBV2 and TRBJ1-2; 7 bases are shared with TRBD1. Trimming took 7 bases from V and 3 from J; bases not matched to a gene: 5. CDR3 size: 13 residues. CDR1 and CDR2 (germline): SNHLY, FYNNEI. The CDR3 here is CASTDRVDYGYTF. The CDR3 DNA reads as TGTGCCAGCACCGACAGGGTGGACTATGGCTACACCTTC.

This chain connects TRBV5-5 to TRBJ2-7, with unresolved D. This CDR3 comprises 14 residues. V shed 0 bases and J shed 1 base, with 8 bases lying between them. Germline-derived CDR1 and CDR2 are SGHKS and YYEKEE (reference sequence). The CDR3 DNA follows: TGTGCCAGCAGCTTGGTCCAGACTTCCTACGAGCAGTACTTC. Translated: CASSLVQTSYEQYF.

The rearrangement joins TRBV3-1 (or the pseudogene TRBV3-2) to TRBJ1-6; unclear D gene. The V and J ends lost 0 bases and 11 bases respectively, with 11 bases between them. Per germline, CDR1 LGHDT and CDR2 YNNKEL (reference sequence). The CDR3 totals 14 residues. The CDR3 DNA is TGTGCCAGCAGCCAAGACCCCTTGAGAACACCCCTCCACTTT. Encoded protein: CASSQDPLRTPLHF.

The gene calls are TRBV7-6 and TRBJ1-4, with TRBD1 matching over 8 bases. The V gene end was trimmed by 4 bases and the J gene end by 3 bases; junction bases not matched to a gene: 13. Germline CDR1 is SGHVS and CDR2 is FNYEAQ. This CDR3 has 18 residues. Here the CDR3 DNA reads TGTGCCAGCAGCTCCCCCGGCAGGGGGCCCGCCTCTAATGAAAAACTGTTTTTT. This translates into CASSSPGRGPASNEKLFF.

The table lists this clone with a count of one. The CDR3 DNA sequence: TGTGCCAGCAACTCGCGTCCCTTTTCCTACAATGAGCAGTTCTTC. It encodes CASNSRPFSYNEQFF. The rearrangement links TRBV6-5 to TRBJ2-1; D not certain. CDR3 size: 15 residues. The V and J ends lost 7 bases and 1 base respectively, with 14 bases between them. Per germline, CDR1 MNHEY and CDR2 SVGAGI.

This clone is a singleton in its sample. This chain joins TRBV5-1 and TRBJ1-3; D is unclear. The V end lost 1 base, the J end lost 2 bases, and 13 bases lay between the germline ends. This CDR3 contains 16 residues. The germline gives CDR1 SGHRS, CDR2 YFSETQ. The chain's CDR3 is CASSLSEGTTGNTIYF. For the CDR3, the DNA is TGCGCCAGCAGCTTGTCCGAGGGTACCACTGGAAACACCATATATTTT.

The genes are TRBV6-1 and TRBJ1-2; D gene unclear. Germline V gene data show CDR1 as MNHNS and CDR2 as SASEGT. V was pared by 2 bases and J by 4 bases, with 14 bases between. This CDR3 has 15 residues. Here the CDR3 reads CASSESLAGAYGYTF. The CDR3 nucleotides read TGTGCCAGCAGTGAAAGCCTCGCCGGAGCCTATGGCTACACCTTC.

The V and J genes are TRBV5-5 and TRBJ1-1; TRBD1 matches 10 bases. Germline trimming cut 2 bases from V and 3 bases from J; bases unmatched to any gene: 10. CDR1 SGHKS and CDR2 YYEKEE come from the germline V gene (reference sequence). This CDR3 has 17 residues. The CDR3: CASSFRQGADRDTEAFF. Here the CDR3 DNA reads TGTGCCAGCAGCTTCAGACAGGGGGCGGATAGGGACACTGAAGCTTTCTTT.

The chain carries TRBV6-1 and TRBJ2-1; 11 bases are a match to TRBD2. J was trimmed by 8 bases and V by 3 bases; bases with no gene match: 9. The CDR3 is made up of 16 amino acids. Germline V gene sequence: CDR1 MNHNS, CDR2 SASEGT. The CDR3 protein is CASSEGAIAGGYEQFF. For the CDR3, the DNA is TGTGCCAGCAGTGAGGGAGCGATAGCGGGAGGGTATGAGCAGTTCTTC.

This clone was found once. V is TRBV6-5 and J is TRBJ2-7, with D perhaps TRBD2 (7 bases). Deletions cut 8 bases from V and 6 bases from J, with 17 bases between. The CDR3 is made up of 13 amino acids. The germline CDR1 and CDR2 sequences are MNHEY and SVGAGI. The CDR3 nucleotides read TGTGCCAGCGGAGTAGGACTAGGGGGCGAGCAGTACTTC. It specifies CASGVGLGGEQYF.

The rearrangement uses TRBV9 and TRBJ2-3; tentatively, D is TRBD2 (6 bases). Trimming left V 6 bases short and J 6 bases short, with 8 bases between. Germline lookup yields CDR1 SGDLS and CDR2 YYNGEE. The CDR3 runs 11 residues. The CDR3 DNA is TGTGCCAGCACTGCGGGGGATACGCAGTATTTT. Its protein is CASTAGDTQYF. Full variable domain (missing parts from reference TRBV9 and TRBJ2-3): DSGVTQTPKHLITATGQRVTLRCSPRSGDLSVYWYQQSLDQGLQFLIQYYNGEERAKGNILERFSAQQFPDLHSELNLSSLELGDSALYFCASTAGDTQYFGPGTRLTVL.

The rearrangement links TRBV4-1 to TRBJ2-1; 8 nucleotides match TRBD2. This CDR3 comprises 17 residues. V dropped 1 base and J dropped 0; count of bases not matched to a gene: 5. Germline V lookup: CDR1 MGHRA, CDR2 YSYEKL. The CDR3 protein is CASSQGLARTSYNEQFF. In DNA, the CDR3 is TGCGCCAGCAGCCAAGGACTAGCGCGGACCTCCTACAATGAGCAGTTCTTC.

This sequence joins TRBV4-3 and TRBJ2-3, with 7 bases fitting TRBD2. V was clipped by 5 bases and J by 4 bases; unmatched bases: 3. The CDR3 contains 13 residues. Germline CDR1 reads LGHNA; CDR2 reads YSLEER. CDR3 in DNA: TGCGCCAGCAGCGGACTAGGAGCAGATACGCAGTATTTT. As protein: CASSGLGADTQYF.